This T cell receptor beta chain derives from a study of response to subunit inactivated influenza vaccine. Points from the study as a whole: The authors put forward the suggestion that each seasonal influenza vaccination may bring in only a limited number of new T cells.

This clonotype was seen repeatedly, ten times or more. Its target is unknown. The V end lost 5 bases, the J end lost 7 bases, and 9 bases lay between the germline ends. This CDR3 comprises 12 residues. MiXCR, applied by TCRdb to the RT-PCR reads, yields one record per CDR3 protein. The sample records about 620,000 distinct CDR3 sequences, approximately 12% being singletons. The TCR sequence derives from a man aged 50-59 years who received an inactivated influenza vaccine. This sequence joins TRBV12-3 or TRBV12-4 and TRBJ2-1, with D hard to call. Specimen: PBMCs from blood, collected on the day of vaccination. This CDR3 is CASSLLRNEQFF. The CDR3 bases are TGTGCCAGCAGTCTTCTCAGGAATGAGCAGTTCTTC.